This T cell receptor beta chain derives from a study of T cells in Graves' hyperthyroidism and ophthalmopathy. Study background: Peripheral blood sampling occurred at initial diagnosis, before any treatment.

This clonotype was recorded at least ten times. Researchers took RNA transcripts and amplified the TCR beta CDR3 regions from them. The TCR CDR3 was amplified in a first-round RT-PCR using the HTBI primer set. TCRdb re-called the multiplex PCR reads with MiXCR, one entry per CDR3 protein. The profile covers a few hundred thousand distinct CDR3 sequences, with 14% appearing a single time and 15% to 20% taken by the ten largest. V lost 2 bases to trimming and J lost 6 bases; unmatched junction nucleotides: 11. This CDR3 contains 16 residues. The germline gives CDR1 LNHDA, CDR2 SQIVND (reference sequence).

Sequencing was done on a sample of blood. The sequence was obtained from a young woman with Graves' hyperthyroidism. The chain uses TRBV19 and TRBJ2-7; TRBD2 agrees at 9 bases. The CDR3 DNA is TGTGCCAGTAGTATAAAACCCCCAGCGGGAGGTGGCGAGCAGTACTTC. Amino acids: CASSIKPPAGGGEQYF.